This TCR beta chain emerged from a study of T cell changes during pregnancy in multiple sclerosis. Profiling relied on immunoSEQ multiplex PCR, and the TCRdb table lists in-frame clones only, not all of them. The data contain roughly 40,000 clones, 90% of them singletons. With 7 bases removed from V and 0 bases from J, the gap between germline ends came to 22 bases. The CDR3 runs to 18 residues. CDR1 is SGHVS and CDR2 is FQNEAQ in the germline V gene. This material consisted of CD4+ T cells from peripheral blood mononuclear cells, taken in the second trimester of pregnancy. V gene TRBV7-8 combines with J gene TRBJ1-3, with unresolved D. The clonotype originates from a female donor with multiple sclerosis, enrolled in a pregnancy study. In DNA form, the CDR3 reads TGTGCCAGCACCTACGAGCCCTTTCACAGCAACTCTGGAAACACCATATATTTT. Amino acids: CASTYEPFHSNSGNTIYF.